This T cell receptor (beta chain) was sequenced during a study of human T cells and chemical hapten exposure. Overall study context: All patients underwent weekly scalp dosing with diphenylcyclopropenone for the full approximately 23-week study. Across samples, TCR yields varied, mostly owing to small differences in pooled library volumes.

TCRdb itself ran the RACE reads through MiXCR, one entry per CDR3 protein. Of under 120,000 distinct CDR3 sequences in the sample, approximately 10% were seen once. This clonotype showed up many times. Trimming stripped 0 bases from V and 3 bases from J, with 6 bases between. The CDR3 totals 13 residues. Germline loops: CDR1 SGDLS, CDR2 YYNGEE. Described time point: patch test 1, 2 weeks after DPC sensitization. Treatment indicated: therapeutic diphenylcyclopropenone sensitization with weekly scalp DPC. This chain connects TRBV9 to TRBJ1-2; D not resolved. The TCR sequence derives from a woman aged 40 to 50 with alopecia areata. Some clones in this sample may be carry-over from other donors' samples. Material: whole blood, obtained in connection with sensitization to the hapten diphenylcyclopropenone (DPC). The CDR3 DNA sequence: TGTGCCAGCAGCGTAGAAGGGCACTATGGCTACACCTTC. It codes for CASSVEGHYGYTF.